The 30 T cell receptor beta chains listed next were all sequenced from one sample in a study of CD4 T cells in relation to SARS-CoV-2 and coronaviruses. Unexposed donor CD4+ T cells date from about 2011-2018, before the COVID-19 pandemic. Assay used: immunoSEQ multiplex PCR; TCRdb lists only in-frame clones, some missing. The table has approximately 70,000 clones, approximately 95% seen once. The sample was naive CD4+ T cells from PBMCs. Sample subset: naive CD4+ T cells isolated by negative enrichment. These receptors were collected from a human donor in good health.

This chain uses TRBV3-1 (or the pseudogene TRBV3-2) with TRBJ1-2; TRBD1 agrees at 12 bases. V was pared by 3 bases and J by 2 bases, with 13 bases of the junction left unmatched. Germline V CDR1 and CDR2: LGHDT, YNNKEL (reference sequence). The CDR3 consists of 19 residues. The CDR3 DNA reads as TGTGCCAGCAGCCATCGGGACAGGGGGCTCTGGTCTGGGAACTATGGCTACACCTTC. Translating gives CASSHRDRGLWSGNYGYTF.

The chain employs TRBV5-4 and TRBJ2-2; 9 positions match TRBD2. The J segment lost 2 bases and the V segment lost 2 bases, leaving 10 bases of the junction unmatched. CDR3 length: 18 amino acids. CDR1 and CDR2 from the germline V gene are SGHNT and YYREEE (reference sequence). The CDR3, as DNA: TGTGCCAGCAGCTTAAAAAATAGCGGGAGCGTTAACACCGGGGAGCTGTTTTTT. Its protein is CASSLKNSGSVNTGELFF.

V and J are TRBV23-1 and TRBJ2-5, with a possible D match to TRBD2 (6 bases). TRBV23-1 is labeled an ORF, and its function is uncertain. Deletions cut 4 bases from V and 3 bases from J, with 18 bases between. The CDR3 extends over 16 amino acids. The CDR3 coding sequence is TGCGCCAGCAGTCGCACCACGGGACTCCCAAAAGAGACCCAGTACTTC. Protein sequence: CASSRTTGLPKETQYF.

The chain combines TRBV29-1 with TRBJ1-2; D gene uncertain. CDR1 SQVTM and CDR2 ANQGSEA come from the germline V gene. V was shortened by 5 bases and J by 0 bases, with 10 bases between the two germline ends. The length of the CDR3 is 13 residues. The CDR3: CSVRRSTNYGYTF. For the CDR3, the DNA is TGCAGCGTTCGCAGGAGCACTAACTATGGCTACACCTTC.

V and J are TRBV19 and TRBJ1-4; D not resolved. V was cut by 5 bases and J by 3 bases, with 10 bases left in between. Germline V gene sequence: CDR1 LNHDA, CDR2 SQIVND (reference sequence). The CDR3 length is 14 residues. The CDR3 nucleotides are TGTGCCAGTAGTCGGACGGACTCTAATGAAAAACTGTTTTTT. Translated: CASSRTDSNEKLFF. Full variable domain (remainder filled in from reference TRBV19 and TRBJ1-4): DGGITQSPKYLFRKEGQNVTLSCEQNLNHDAMYWYRQDPGQGLRLIYYSQIVNDFQKGDIAEGYSVSREKKESFPLTVTSAQKNPTAFYLCASSRTDSNEKLFFGSGTQLSVL.

J is TRBJ2-4 and V is TRBV5-1, with 8 bases lining up with TRBD1. Germline V lookup: CDR1 SGHRS, CDR2 YFSETQ. The ends lost 3 bases at V and 7 bases at J; junction bases unmatched: 6. The CDR3 extends over 14 amino acids. The CDR3 loop is CASSSGTGGNIQYF. In DNA, the CDR3 is TGCGCCAGCAGCTCGGGGACAGGCGGGAACATTCAGTACTTC. The complete variable domain, with remaining parts taken from reference TRBV5-1 and TRBJ2-4, reads KAGVTQTPRYLIKTRGQQVTLSCSPISGHRSVSWYQQTPGQGLQFLFEYFSETQRNKGNFPGRFSGRQFSNSRSEMNVSTLELGDSALYLCASSSGTGGNIQYFGAGTRLSVL.

The rearrangement joins TRBV3-1 (or the pseudogene TRBV3-2) to TRBJ2-5; D possibly corresponds to TRBD1 (6 bases). Between the trimmed V and J ends, which lost 4 bases and 4 bases, there was a span of 10 bases. The CDR3 totals 13 residues. Germline CDR1 and CDR2: LGHDT and YNNKEL (reference sequence). As DNA, the CDR3 is TGTGCCAGCAGCCCTCGGGACACAGAGACCCAGTACTTC. Translated, it gives CASSPRDTETQYF.

CDR3 nucleotides: TGCGCCAGCAGCGGACTAGCGGGGCGGGGGGAGACCCAGTACTTC. This encodes CASSGLAGRGETQYF. This chain joins TRBV5-1 and TRBJ2-5; 12 bases match TRBD2. The length of the CDR3 is 15 residues. J was trimmed by 5 bases and V by 4 bases; bases with no gene match: 6. Germline V gene sequence: CDR1 SGHRS, CDR2 YFSETQ. Drawing the rest from reference TRBV5-1 and TRBJ2-5, the complete variable domain is KAGVTQTPRYLIKTRGQQVTLSCSPISGHRSVSWYQQTPGQGLQFLFEYFSETQRNKGNFPGRFSGRQFSNSRSEMNVSTLELGDSALYLCASSGLAGRGETQYFGPGTRLLVL.

The chain has TRBV7-9 and TRBJ2-1, with a tentative D call TRBD2 (6 bases). This CDR3 region has 14 residues. Per germline, CDR1 SEHNR and CDR2 FQNEAQ (reference sequence). V was trimmed by 2 bases and J by 8 bases, leaving 13 bases between them. Here the CDR3 DNA reads TGTGCCAGCAGCTTAAATGGGGGGATCGATGAGCAGTTCTTC. It yields the protein CASSLNGGIDEQFF.

With respect to this clone: Its ends do not fully match the called genes, so a read error is possible. V gene TRBV29-1 combines with J gene TRBJ2-1; D possibly corresponds to TRBD1 (6 bases). Germline CDR1 reads SQVTM; CDR2 reads ANQGSEA. The CDR3 sequence is 14 residues long. This CDR3 is CSAEAPGQINEQFF. DNA for the CDR3: TGCAGCGCTGAAGCACCTGGACAGATCAATGAGCAGTTCTTC.

V usage is TRBV30 and J usage is TRBJ1-3; 10 positions agree with TRBD1. The CDR3 sequence is 13 residues long. CDR1 is GTSNPN, CDR2 SVGIG, per germline (reference sequence). V shed 5 bases, J shed 2 bases, and the junction held 0 bases outside the gene matches. Here the CDR3 reads CAWDRGPGNTIYF. DNA of the CDR3: TGTGCCTGGGACAGGGGGCCTGGAAACACCATATATTTT.

A few counts support this clone. The chain combines TRBV4-1 with TRBJ2-7; D gene ambiguous. The CDR3 totals 15 residues. Germline values: CDR1 MGHRA, CDR2 YSYEKL. Trimming removed 4 bases from V and 4 bases from J, with 17 bases in between. The CDR3 spells CASSRVRTLYYEQYF. In DNA, the CDR3 is TGCGCCAGCAGCCGAGTGAGGACCCTTTATTACGAGCAGTACTTC.

This rearrangement joins TRBV7-6 to TRBJ1-1; D perhaps matches TRBD1 (5 bases). Germline V CDR1 and CDR2: SGHVS, FNYEAQ. This CDR3 comprises 15 residues. The V end was cut by 11 bases, the J end by 0 bases, with 19 bases between. The chain's CDR3 is CALSKLVGVNTEAFF. The DNA of the CDR3 is TGTGCCCTCAGCAAGCTCGTGGGGGTGAACACTGAAGCTTTCTTT.

The rearrangement links TRBV27 to TRBJ1-1, with 8 bases aligning to TRBD1. After removal of 5 bases from V and 5 bases from J, the junction contained 10 bases not matched to a gene. The CDR3 extends over 15 amino acids. Per germline, CDR1 MNHEY and CDR2 SMNVEV (reference sequence). In DNA form, the CDR3 reads TGTGCCAGCAGTAAATATACAGGGGGACGGACTGAAGCTTTCTTT. Translation gives CASSKYTGGRTEAFF.

The chain carries TRBV19 and TRBJ2-1; D is perhaps TRBD2 (5 bases). V shed 3 bases and J shed 5 bases, with 14 bases lying between them. CDR3 length: 15 amino acids. Germline CDR1 and CDR2: LNHDA and SQIVND (reference sequence). This CDR3 is CASSINTGYNNEQFF. The DNA for the CDR3 is TGTGCCAGTAGTATTAATACGGGATACAACAATGAGCAGTTCTTC. Using reference TRBV19 and TRBJ2-1 for the parts outside the CDR3, the full variable domain is DGGITQSPKYLFRKEGQNVTLSCEQNLNHDAMYWYRQDPGQGLRLIYYSQIVNDFQKGDIAEGYSVSREKKESFPLTVTSAQKNPTAFYLCASSINTGYNNEQFFGPGTRLTVL.

This clone has a single count. V gene TRBV20-1 combines with J gene TRBJ2-1; D gene ambiguous. The CDR3 sequence is 11 residues long. With 2 bases removed from V and 9 bases from J, the gap between germline ends came to 8 bases. The germline CDR1 and CDR2 sequences are DFQATT and SNEGSKA (reference sequence). Written as DNA, the CDR3 is TGCAGTGCTAGATCCGCTCTTGAGCAGTTCTTC. It codes for CSARSALEQFF.

This clone turned up a few times. The CDR3 DNA is TGTGCCAGCAGCTTAAATGGGGACACTGAAGCTTTCTTT. It encodes CASSLNGDTEAFF. The J gene is TRBJ1-1, the V gene TRBV7-3; D not resolved. Trimming cost V 1 base and J 3 bases, with 6 bases left between them. In germline, CDR1 is SGHTA, CDR2 FQGTGA. This CDR3 has 13 residues.

This clone was observed a few times. The CDR3 coding sequence is TGCGCCAGCAGCTTGGTCGGTCTAGCGGGGGGGAATCAGCAGTTCTTC. Amino acid sequence: CASSLVGLAGGNQQFF. This chain links TRBV5-1 with TRBJ2-1; 12 bases map to TRBD2. V lost 0 bases and J lost 11; bases outside the gene matches: 9. Germline V lookup: CDR1 SGHRS, CDR2 YFSETQ. CDR3 length: 16 residues.

The CDR3, as DNA: TGTGCCAGCAGCGCGGGACTAGCGGGTGTCACAGATACGCAGTATTTT. This sequence encodes CASSAGLAGVTDTQYF. The V gene is TRBV7-3, the J gene TRBJ2-3, with 12 bases that match TRBD2. The germline CDR1 and CDR2 sequences are SGHTA and FQGTGA. With 5 bases clipped from V and 2 bases from J, the junction kept 5 bases outside the gene matches. There are 16 residues in the CDR3.

This clone has just one count. The V call is TRBV19, the J call TRBJ1-4; TRBD1 aligns across 8 bases. The CDR3 runs to 16 residues. V was pared by 9 bases and J by 3 bases, with 12 bases of the junction left unmatched. Germline V CDR1 and CDR2: LNHDA, SQIVND (reference sequence). The CDR3 nucleotides read TGTGCCAGCACGGGGGCGACAGGGGAGGCTAATGAAAAACTGTTTTTT. It specifies CASTGATGEANEKLFF.

This chain joins TRBV19 and TRBJ1-3, with TRBD1 identical over 7 bases. CDR3 size: 16 residues. Looked up from germline, CDR1 is LNHDA and CDR2 is SQIVND (reference sequence). Trimming at V came to 5 bases and at J to 2 bases, leaving 9 bases not matched to a gene. CDR3 in amino acids: CASSRGQAETGNTIYF. The CDR3 DNA is TGTGCCAGTAGTCGAGGACAGGCCGAAACTGGAAACACCATATATTTT.

The rearrangement uses TRBV6-6 and TRBJ2-7, with a tentative D call TRBD1 (6 bases). In germline, CDR1 is MNHNY, CDR2 SVGAGI (reference sequence). The ends were cut back, 6 bases at V and 4 bases at J, with 13 bases in the middle. The CDR3 length is 13 residues. The CDR3 sequence: CASRSLQGYEQYF. CDR3 in DNA: TGTGCCAGCAGGTCTTTACAGGGTTACGAGCAGTACTTC.

The CDR3 sequence is CASSFWLAGGGSGNEQFF. For the CDR3, the DNA is TGTGCCAGCAGTTTTTGGTTAGCGGGAGGGGGTTCGGGCAATGAGCAGTTCTTC. The chain carries TRBV28 and TRBJ2-1, with 11 bases that match TRBD2. The V segment lost 3 bases and the J segment 6 bases; nucleotides outside the gene matches: 13. CDR1 is MDHEN and CDR2 is SYDVKM in the germline V gene. There are 18 residues in the CDR3.

This clone has just one count. The rearrangement links TRBV10-3 to TRBJ2-7; the match to TRBD2 covers 9 bases. Per the germline V gene, CDR1 is ENHRY and CDR2 is SYGVKD. This CDR3 region has 15 residues. V dropped 4 bases and J dropped 1; count of bases not matched to a gene: 5. The CDR3 loop reads CAISVGTSRSYEQYF. The CDR3 DNA follows: TGTGCCATCAGTGTCGGGACTAGCAGATCCTACGAGCAGTACTTC.

The chain employs TRBV7-3 and TRBJ1-3; D possibly corresponds to TRBD1 (5 bases). This CDR3 is built from 20 residues. V dropped 5 bases and J dropped 0 bases, with 26 bases sitting between them. Looked up from germline, CDR1 is SGHTA and CDR2 is FQGTGA. The CDR3 protein is CASSPDWGRLRGHSGNTIYF. For the CDR3, the DNA is TGTGCCAGCAGCCCAGACTGGGGCAGATTACGGGGCCACTCTGGAAACACCATATATTTT.

This chain joins TRBV13 and TRBJ1-4; D gene uncertain. With 5 bases removed from V and 8 bases from J, the gap between germline ends came to 12 bases. The CDR3 runs 13 residues. Per the germline V gene, CDR1 is PRHDT and CDR2 is FYEKMQ (reference sequence). This CDR3 is CASSPREPEKLFF. The CDR3 nucleotides read TGTGCCAGCAGCCCTCGGGAACCCGAAAAACTGTTTTTT.

This chain connects TRBV2 to TRBJ2-5; D is uncertain. CDR3 length equals 10 residues. Trimming left V 6 bases short and J 2 bases short, with 1 base between. Germline V gene lookup returns CDR1 SNHLY and CDR2 FYNNEI. CDR3 region: CASRQETQYF. The CDR3 nucleotides read TGTGCCAGCAGACAAGAGACCCAGTACTTC.

The chain is built from TRBV10-2 and TRBJ1-1; D not certain. The CDR3 has 12 residues. V lost 6 bases, J lost 4 bases, and 9 bases lay in between. Germline-derived CDR1 and CDR2 are WSHSY and SAAADI. This chain's CDR3 is CASSPPSTEAFF. CDR3 in DNA: TGCGCCAGCAGCCCCCCTAGCACTGAAGCTTTCTTT.

Points on this clone: At one boundary the junction diverges from the germline segment, which might be a read error. The chain uses TRBV7-7 and TRBJ2-5; no reliable D call. The germline gives CDR1 SSHAT, CDR2 FNYEAQ (reference sequence). The length of the CDR3 is 12 residues. The CDR3 sequence: CASSRAGETQYF. CDR3 sequence (DNA): TGTGCTAGCAGCCGGGCCGGGGAGACCCAGTACTTC.

The chain combines TRBV19 with TRBJ1-1; D may be TRBD1 (5 bases). The length of the CDR3 is 16 residues. The germline CDR1 and CDR2 sequences are LNHDA and SQIVND (reference sequence). Trimming cost V 3 bases and J 1 base, with 15 bases left between them. CDR3 DNA sequence: TGTGCCAGTAGTATTGACGCCAGGGTGACGAACACTGAAGCTTTCTTT. Translation: CASSIDARVTNTEAFF.